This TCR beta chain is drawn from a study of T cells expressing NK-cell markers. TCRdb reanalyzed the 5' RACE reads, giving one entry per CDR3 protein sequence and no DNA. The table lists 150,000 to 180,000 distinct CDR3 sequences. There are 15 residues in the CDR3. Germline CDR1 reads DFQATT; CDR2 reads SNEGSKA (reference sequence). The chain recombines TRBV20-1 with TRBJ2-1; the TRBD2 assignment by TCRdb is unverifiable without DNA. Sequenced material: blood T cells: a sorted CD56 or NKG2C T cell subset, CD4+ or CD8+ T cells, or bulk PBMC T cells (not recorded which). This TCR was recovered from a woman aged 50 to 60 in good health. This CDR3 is CSAPRGSGKNYEQFF.